Sequencing of this T cell receptor beta chain was carried out in a study of blood T cell repertoires in COVID-19. Whole-study context: There were acute and convalescent COVID-19 samples, and they came from the United States, Italy and Spain. T cells, B-cell-depleted T cells, or PBMCs provided the cDNA or gDNA that served as material.

Libraries were prepared by immunoSEQ multiplex PCR; TCRdb keeps only in-frame clonotypes and omits some of them. The data hold 300,000 to 400,000 clones, with approximately 90% observed a single time. Study members were between about 18 and 100 years old and lived in some 26 US regions. The V end was cut by 9 bases, the J end by 6 bases, with 17 bases between. The length of the CDR3 is 13 residues. CDR1 is ENHRY and CDR2 is SYGVKD in the germline V gene. The chain carries TRBV10-3 and TRBJ1-2; D is ambiguous. The receptor comes from a woman aged 25 to 39 who had been exposed to COVID-19. Sequencing input: PBMCs or T cells enriched from blood (not recorded which). The CDR3 coding sequence is TGTGCCATTACACGGGAGACCGCCCATGGCTACACCTTC. Its translation is CAITRETAHGYTF.